At least ten counts were recorded for the clone carrying this TCR beta chain. TCRdb itself ran the 5' RACE reads through MiXCR, one entry per CDR3 protein. The table includes some 300,000 distinct CDR3 sequences, about 10% detected once. The source of the sample is a study of T cells after yellow fever vaccination. The CDR3 has 16 residues. CDR1 and CDR2 from the germline V gene are LGHNA and YNFKEQ. V lost 3 bases and J lost 7; bases outside the gene matches: 8. The source was CD4+ T cells sorted from PBMCs, collected 5 days after the yellow fever booster vaccination. The chain carries TRBV4-2 and TRBJ2-2; TRBD2 matches 10 bases. This clonotype was obtained from a man aged 18 to 30 who received the YFV17D yellow fever vaccine. The CDR3: CASSQGAGGQVGELFF. Written as DNA, the CDR3 is TGTGCCAGCAGCCAGGGAGCGGGGGGGCAGGTCGGGGAGCTGTTTTTT.